This passage covers 10 T cell receptor beta chains from one sample sequenced in a study of T-cell memory formation after mild COVID-19. In TCRdb, the 5' RACE reads were re-called with MiXCR into one record per CDR3 protein. This sample has about 400,000 distinct CDR3 sequences; around 22% occur once, and the top ten carry around 13%. The sample consisted of PBMCs or a T cell subset sorted from them (not recorded which). These receptors were obtained from an adult woman who had mild COVID-19 (a few samples of this study predate the infection). Cell type and time point are not known.

This clonotype has more than one count but fewer than ten. The chain joins TRBV5-6 to TRBJ2-2, with TRBD2 as a possible D gene (5 bases). The CDR3 consists of 16 residues. Germline values: CDR1 SGHDT, CDR2 YYEEEE. Trimming took 6 bases from V and 5 from J, leaving 20 bases between them. CDR3 sequence reads: CASTLKLGSRTGELFF. CDR3 in DNA: TGTGCCAGCACCCTCAAACTAGGCAGTCGGACCGGGGAGCTGTTTTTT. Full variable domain (missing parts from reference TRBV5-6 and TRBJ2-2): DAGVTQSPTHLIKTRGQQVTLRCSPKSGHDTVSWYQQALGQGPQFIFQYYEEEERQRGNFPDRFSGHQFPNYSSELNVNALLLGDSALYLCASTLKLGSRTGELFFGEGSRLTVL.

The chain recombines TRBV7-9 with TRBJ2-3; TRBD2 matches 9 bases. Germline CDR1 reads SEHNR; CDR2 reads FQNEAQ (reference sequence). This CDR3 is 17 amino acids long. V shed 3 bases and J 0 bases; nucleotides not matched to a gene: 7. The CDR3 DNA follows: TGTGCCAGCAGCTTCCCAAAGCGGGGGGTTAGCACAGATACGCAGTATTTT. Its translation: CASSFPKRGVSTDTQYF.

This clonotype was seen a few times. This chain uses TRBV4-1 with TRBJ1-1, with D hard to call. Germline assignment: CDR1 MGHRA and CDR2 YSYEKL. This CDR3 region has 14 residues. The V end lost 0 bases, the J end lost 5 bases, and 10 bases lay between the germline ends. The CDR3 sequence: CASSQDQSGTEAFF. The CDR3 nucleotides are TGCGCCAGCAGCCAAGATCAGTCGGGAACTGAAGCTTTCTTT.

This sequence joins TRBV9 and TRBJ2-7; D unresolved. Trimming left V 0 bases short and J 2 bases short, with 9 bases between. Germline V lookup: CDR1 SGDLS, CDR2 YYNGEE. The CDR3 extends over 14 amino acids. The CDR3 spells CASSVADITYEQYF. The CDR3 DNA reads TGTGCCAGCAGCGTAGCCGACATCACCTACGAGCAGTACTTC.

The gene calls are TRBV20-1 and TRBJ2-7, with TRBD1 identical over 12 bases. The CDR3 has 15 amino acids. Germline V lookup: CDR1 DFQATT, CDR2 SNEGSKA (reference sequence). The V gene end was trimmed by 3 bases and the J gene end by 2 bases; junction bases not matched to a gene: 5. CDR3 DNA sequence: TGCAGTGCTAGGGGGACAGGGGGCTTTGCCTACGAGCAGTACTTC. It encodes CSARGTGGFAYEQYF.

CDR3 nucleotides: TGTGCCAGCAGTGATCCGCTGGGGGGACGGGAGGGAACCTACGAGCAGTACTTC. Amino acids: CASSDPLGGREGTYEQYF. This chain joins TRBV25-1 and TRBJ2-7; 8 nucleotides match TRBD2. The trim removed 3 bases at V and 2 bases at J, leaving 15 bases unmatched. Germline V CDR1 and CDR2: MGHDK, SYGVNS. This CDR3 comprises 18 residues.

The chain combines TRBV4-1 with TRBJ2-3, with 7 bases that match TRBD2. The ends lost 1 base at V and 3 bases at J; junction bases unmatched: 1. The CDR3 is 14 amino acids. CDR1 and CDR2 from the germline V gene are MGHRA and YSYEKL. The CDR3 nucleotides are TGCGCCAGCAGCCAAGTGGGGGGGACAGATACGCAGTATTTT. This encodes CASSQVGGTDTQYF.

This chain links TRBV5-1 with TRBJ2-2; either TRBD1 or TRBD2 may supply D (5 bases each). CDR1 and CDR2 (germline): SGHRS, YFSETQ. Trimming removed 4 bases at V and 1 base at J, with 11 bases between. There are 15 residues in the CDR3. In DNA, the CDR3 is TGCGCCAGCAGCCGGGACGGTCAGAACACCGGGGAGCTGTTTTTT. This translates into CASSRDGQNTGELFF.

In its sample, this clonotype was seen a few times. This chain links TRBV19 with TRBJ2-1; 7 nucleotides match TRBD2. The ends lost 9 bases at V and 7 bases at J; junction bases unmatched: 18. The CDR3 extends over 16 amino acids. Per the germline V gene, CDR1 is LNHDA and CDR2 is SQIVND (reference sequence). The CDR3 is CASRPGVLATGNEQFF. CDR3 coding DNA: TGTGCCAGCCGGCCCGGGGTACTAGCGACGGGGAATGAGCAGTTCTTC.

This clonotype was recorded a few times. The V and J genes are TRBV6-6 and TRBJ1-5, with 7 bases lining up with TRBD1. This CDR3 comprises 19 residues. Losses at the gene ends were 0 bases for V and 1 base for J; bases not matched to a gene: 12. The V gene's germline CDR1 is MNHNY and CDR2 SVGAGI (reference sequence). CDR3: CASSYSSDRAGRSNQPQHF. CDR3 coding DNA: TGTGCCAGCAGTTACTCGAGTGACAGGGCTGGGCGGAGCAATCAGCCCCAGCATTTT.